A selection of T cell receptor beta chains follows, all from one sample in a study of T cells in Graves' hyperthyroidism and ophthalmopathy. TCRdb itself ran the multiplex PCR reads through MiXCR, one entry per CDR3 protein. The sample gives approximately 400,000 distinct CDR3 sequences, approximately 13% of which show up once; 11% is in the top ten. Sequencing used blood. The receptors were gathered from a woman aged 60-70 years with Graves' hyperthyroidism. The CDR3 runs from the conserved cysteine through the conserved F or W. D genes are given only for firm matches. Where a row states a size, it is once, few, many or the class of an expanded clone; other rows omit it.

TRBJ1-2	TRBV12-5	few	-	CASGLRGYYGYTF	TGTGCTAGTGGTTTAAGGGGGTATTATGGCTACACCTTC
TRBJ2-1	TRBV12-3/TRBV12-4	many	TRBD2	CASSLGTSGQAIYNEQFF	TGTGCCAGCAGTTTAGGGACTAGCGGGCAAGCAATCTACAATGAGCAGTTCTTC
TRBJ1-1	TRBV30	many	TRBD1	CALRTGFIGSAFF	TGTGCCTTGCGGACAGGGTTTATTGGTTCGGCTTTCTTT
TRBJ2-1	TRBV10-3	-	-	CAISDGNEQFF	TGTGCCATCAGTGACGGGAATGAGCAGTTCTTC
TRBJ2-2	TRBV5-8	-	TRBD1	CASSTWTGKGNTGELFF	TGTGCCAGCAGCACTTGGACAGGGAAGGGGAACACCGGGGAGCTGTTTTTT
TRBJ1-5	TRBV29-1	many	-	CSVKAGGNQPQHF	TGCAGCGTTAAAGCAGGGGGCAATCAGCCCCAGCATTTT
TRBJ1-2	TRBV19	few	-	CASRLRAGYGYTF	TGTGCCAGCAGACTCCGGGCGGGCTATGGCTACACCTTC
TRBJ1-2	TRBV30	many	-	CAWSVLWSASNYGYTF	TGTGCCTGGAGTGTACTCTGGAGTGCCTCTAACTATGGCTACACCTTC
TRBJ2-1	TRBV7-3	few	TRBD2	CASSFSGPPVSEQFF	TGTGCCAGCAGCTTTAGCGGGCCCCCCGTTAGTGAGCAGTTCTTC
TRBJ1-1	TRBV5-1	many	-	CASSRAEGGGRSTEAFF	TGCGCCAGCAGCCGCGCCGAGGGGGGCGGTCGGAGCACTGAAGCTTTCTTT
TRBJ1-4	TRBV4-1	-	-	CASSLGVLGNEKLFF	TGCGCCAGCAGCCTAGGGGTCTTGGGAAATGAAAAACTGTTTTTT
TRBJ1-4	TRBV4-2	-	TRBD1	CASSPGQGAHGEKLFF	TGTGCCAGCAGCCCGGGACAGGGGGCTCATGGTGAAAAACTGTTTTTT
TRBJ2-5	TRBV29-1	many	TRBD1	CSVEKRDRQETQYF	TGCAGCGTTGAAAAGAGGGACAGGCAAGAGACCCAGTACTTC
TRBJ2-2	TRBV11-2	many	-	CASSSQPAGLNTGELFF	TGTGCCAGCAGCTCTCAACCAGCAGGACTGAACACCGGGGAGCTGTTTTTT
TRBJ2-3	TRBV10-3	few	-	CAISDRARTDTQYF	TGTGCCATCAGTGACAGGGCCCGCACAGATACGCAGTATTTT
TRBJ1-1	TRBV28	-	-	CASSLQGTMNTEAFF	TGTGCCAGCAGTTTACAGGGAACTATGAACACTGAAGCTTTCTTT
TRBJ2-5	TRBV12-3/TRBV12-4	-	-	CASAWGQQETQYF	TGTGCCAGCGCCTGGGGGCAGCAAGAGACCCAGTACTTC
TRBJ2-7	TRBV5-1	-	-	CASSLGQIDEQYF	TGCGCCAGCAGCTTGGGACAGATCGACGAGCAGTACTTC
TRBJ2-5	TRBV18	many	-	CASSPPQQIETQYF	TGTGCCAGCTCACCACCCCAGCAGATAGAGACCCAGTACTTC
TRBJ1-2	TRBV29-1	few	-	CSVEGWDPAGRANYGYTF	TGCAGCGTTGAAGGCTGGGACCCCGCGGGCAGAGCTAACTATGGCTACACCTTC
TRBJ1-5	TRBV19	few	-	CASSISGGWFNQPQHF	TGTGCCAGTAGTATTTCTGGAGGGTGGTTCAATCAGCCCCAGCATTTT
TRBJ2-1	TRBV28	many	-	CASSLSEQFF	TGTGCCAGCAGCCTCAGTGAGCAGTTCTTC
TRBJ2-7	TRBV30	-	TRBD1	CAWATGFHEQYF	TGTGCCTGGGCGACAGGGTTCCACGAGCAGTACTTC
TRBJ1-6	TRBV19	-	TRBD1	CASRTGTGISPLHF	TGTGCCAGTAGAACCGGGACAGGGATTTCACCCCTCCACTTT
TRBJ2-7	TRBV7-9	many	-	CASSSFTSTHEQYF	TGTGCCAGCAGCTCGTTTACGAGCACCCACGAGCAGTACTTC
TRBJ2-1	TRBV24-1	many	TRBD2	CATSGGTSGRDNEQFF	TGTGCCACCAGTGGGGGGACTAGCGGGAGGGACAATGAGCAGTTCTTC
TRBJ2-1	TRBV15	few	TRBD2	CATSRESAGDSYNEQFF	TGTGCCACCAGCAGAGAGTCCGCGGGAGACTCCTACAATGAGCAGTTCTTC
TRBJ1-5	TRBV5-8	few	-	CASSLGTLSNQPQHF	TGTGCCAGCAGCCTCGGGACACTGAGCAATCAGCCCCAGCATTTT
TRBJ2-1	TRBV7-9	few	TRBD2	CASSPHSTSGDYNEQFF	TGTGCCAGCAGCCCCCACTCGACTAGCGGAGACTACAATGAGCAGTTCTTC
TRBJ2-1	TRBV28	-	-	CASSTPPLGTLEQFF	TGTGCCAGCAGTACGCCCCCCCTAGGGACACTTGAGCAGTTCTTC
TRBJ1-6	TRBV5-1	many	TRBD1	CASSLRQGYNSPLHF	TGCGCCAGCAGCTTACGACAGGGTTATAATTCACCCCTCCACTTT
TRBJ1-3	TRBV20-1	-	-	CSASRQSGNTIYF	TGCAGTGCTAGTCGGCAATCTGGAAACACCATATATTTT
TRBJ2-1	TRBV5-1	many	TRBD2	CASSFLAGFKNEQFF	TGCGCCAGCAGCTTTTTAGCGGGATTCAAAAATGAGCAGTTCTTC
TRBJ1-3	TRBV9	-	-	CASSVQGNSGNTIYF	TGTGCCAGCAGCGTCCAGGGGAATTCTGGAAACACCATATATTTT
TRBJ2-7	TRBV10-3	many	TRBD1	CAISGDRGSYEQYF	TGTGCCATCAGTGGGGACAGGGGATCCTACGAGCAGTACTTC
TRBJ2-3	TRBV5-1	-	TRBD2	CASSHSAGVEDTQYF	TGCGCCAGCAGCCATTCAGCGGGAGTAGAGGATACGCAGTATTTT
TRBJ1-2	TRBV2	many	TRBD1	CASSWDRRTPNYGYTF	TGTGCCAGCAGTTGGGACAGGAGAACTCCTAACTATGGCTACACCTTC
TRBJ1-1	TRBV5-1	many	-	CASSLEGQGGTEAFF	TGCGCCAGCAGCTTGGAGGGGCAGGGAGGCACTGAAGCTTTCTTT
TRBJ2-2	TRBV27	many	TRBD1	CASSSTGTGTTGELFF	TGTGCCAGCAGTTCTACCGGGACAGGGACCACCGGGGAGCTGTTTTTT
TRBJ1-2	TRBV7-9	once	-	CASSPYRGAPNYGYTF	TGTGCCAGCAGCCCCTATCGGGGGGCTCCCAACTATGGCTACACCTTC
TRBJ2-7	TRBV3-1	many	-	CASSQVLSSYEQYF	TGTGCCAGCAGCCAAGTCTTGTCCTCCTACGAGCAGTACTTC
TRBJ1-6	TRBV19	-	-	CASSPPGHLANSPLHF	TGTGCCAGTAGTCCCCCGGGACACCTCGCGAATTCACCCCTCCACTTT
TRBJ2-3	TRBV2	many	-	CASSYLESGTDTQYF	TGTGCCAGCAGTTATTTGGAGAGTGGCACAGATACGCAGTATTTT